This entry lists 20 T cell receptor beta chains sequenced from one sample in a study of CD8 T cells in ankylosing spondylitis. Study observations and caveats: About 8 highly homologous variants made up a TCR beta motif, and this motif appeared characteristic of ankylosing spondylitis blood.

Their antigen targets remain unknown. TCRdb used MiXCR to reprocess the 5' RACE reads, holding one entry per CDR3 protein. The profile covers 800,000 to 900,000 distinct CDR3 sequences, with roughly 12% appearing a single time and 0.51% taken by the ten largest. The sample taken for sequencing was blood, either unsorted or a sorted T cell fraction (not recorded which). The origin of the receptors is a male donor with ankylosing spondylitis.

In its sample, this clonotype was seen a few times. The chain employs TRBV5-1 and TRBJ2-7; weak D call: TRBD2 (6 bases). Germline CDR1 SGHRS, CDR2 YFSETQ. V was clipped by 7 bases and J by 6 bases, with 14 bases between them. The CDR3 loop spans 12 amino acids. CDR3 sequence reads: CASGNGGSEQYF. The CDR3 nucleotides are TGCGCCAGCGGAAACGGGGGAAGCGAGCAGTACTTC.

This clonotype occurred a few times. This chain uses TRBV6-1 with TRBJ2-7; TRBD2 aligns across 9 bases. Germline CDR1 and CDR2: MNHNS and SASEGT. CDR3 length: 14 amino acids. V was clipped by 7 bases and J by 6 bases; unmatched bases: 10. The CDR3 loop reads CASTQAGGRLEQYF. The CDR3 DNA is TGTGCCAGCACCCAGGCGGGAGGGAGACTCGAGCAGTACTTC.

This clonotype was seen a handful of times. The chain combines TRBV27 with TRBJ2-7, with D possibly matching TRBD1 (6 bases). CDR1 is MNHEY, CDR2 SMNVEV, per germline (reference sequence). The CDR3 spans 14 residues. V lost 9 bases, J lost 1 base, and 16 bases lay in between. The CDR3 DNA reads TGTGCCAGTTACGGGACATACCGGTCCTACGAGCAGTACTTC. Translating it yields CASYGTYRSYEQYF.

This clonotype occurred a few times. The V and J genes are TRBV9 and TRBJ2-3; D unclear. V lost 1 base and J lost 0, with 6 bases in between. Germline lookup yields CDR1 SGDLS and CDR2 YYNGEE. The CDR3 is 14 residues long. The CDR3 loop reads CASSVPPSTDTQYF. The CDR3 DNA reads as TGTGCCAGCAGCGTACCCCCTAGCACAGATACGCAGTATTTT.

This clonotype was observed a handful of times. CDR3 residues: CASTHRGTEAFF. The DNA for the CDR3 is TGTGCCAGCACCCATAGGGGAACTGAAGCTTTCTTT. The chain is built from TRBV6-6 and TRBJ1-1; a possible D gene is TRBD1 (5 bases). Trimming took 7 bases from V and 5 from J, leaving 11 bases between them. This CDR3 has 12 residues. Germline CDR1 reads MNHNY; CDR2 reads SVGAGI (reference sequence).

V is TRBV20-1 and J is TRBJ2-5; the D gene is possibly TRBD2 (6 bases). This CDR3 is built from 14 residues. The V end lost 0 bases, the J end lost 4 bases, and 12 bases lay between the germline ends. The germline V gene encodes CDR1 DFQATT and CDR2 SNEGSKA (reference sequence). The CDR3 sequence is CSARDWREAETQYF. The CDR3 DNA reads as TGCAGTGCTAGAGATTGGCGGGAAGCAGAGACCCAGTACTTC.

This clonotype was recorded a few times. V is TRBV20-1 and J is TRBJ1-2; 7 bases line up with TRBD1. The CDR3 sequence is 13 residues long. The germline V gene has CDR1 DFQATT and CDR2 SNEGSKA (reference sequence). Losses at the gene ends were 6 bases for V and 8 bases for J; bases not matched to a gene: 12. The CDR3 bases are TGCAGTGCGTCCCAAGGGGGCGCGGGGGGCTACACCTTC. Protein product: CSASQGGAGGYTF.

The chain joins TRBV12-3 or TRBV12-4 to TRBJ2-2, with D perhaps assigned TRBD1 or TRBD2 (5 bases each). Trimming left V 6 bases short and J 7 bases short, with 12 bases between. This CDR3 has 13 amino acids. CDR3 sequence (DNA): TGTGCCAGCAGACCCGGGACCTTCGGGGAGCTGTTTTTT. Its translation is CASRPGTFGELFF.

This clonotype was observed many times. V gene TRBV5-1 combines with J gene TRBJ1-1; D uncertain. CDR1 is SGHRS, CDR2 YFSETQ, per germline. The V end was cut by 2 bases, the J end by 3 bases, with 14 bases between. CDR3 length equals 15 residues. CDR3 in amino acids: CASSFFRASDTEAFF. CDR3 in DNA: TGCGCCAGCAGCTTTTTTAGGGCGTCGGACACTGAAGCTTTCTTT.

This clonotype occurred a few times. This chain joins TRBV4-2 and TRBJ2-5, with D maybe TRBD1 (5 bases). Trimming took off 1 base at V and 1 base at J, with 10 bases between the two ends. Germline CDR1 reads LGHNA; CDR2 reads YNFKEQ. The CDR3 runs to 15 residues. The CDR3 region is CASSQGDSLQETQYF. Written as DNA, the CDR3 is TGTGCCAGCAGCCAAGGAGACAGCCTCCAAGAGACCCAGTACTTC.

This chain connects TRBV20-1 to TRBJ1-1, with D unclear. The V gene's germline CDR1 is DFQATT and CDR2 SNEGSKA (reference sequence). The CDR3 loop spans 14 amino acids. Trimming removed 5 bases from V and 4 bases from J, with 17 bases in between. The CDR3: CSARRTGRLTEAFF. The CDR3 coding sequence is TGCAGTGCTCGCCGAACGGGTCGGCTCACTGAAGCTTTCTTT.

The V call is TRBV9, the J call TRBJ2-1; a possible D gene is TRBD2 (5 bases). Germline CDR1 is SGDLS and CDR2 is YYNGEE. Deletions cut 2 bases from V and 1 base from J, with 13 bases between. The CDR3 is 16 amino acids. The CDR3 sequence: CASSVSGSLSYNEQFF. CDR3 DNA sequence: TGTGCCAGCAGCGTCAGCGGCAGTTTGTCCTACAATGAGCAGTTCTTC.

The rearrangement joins TRBV4-1 to TRBJ2-3, with a tentative D call TRBD1 (6 bases). This CDR3 has 14 residues. Trimming cost V 5 bases and J 6 bases, with 15 bases left between them. Looked up from germline, CDR1 is MGHRA and CDR2 is YSYEKL. CDR3 sequence reads: CASSYGGTADTQYF. The CDR3 DNA follows: TGCGCCAGCAGCTATGGGGGCACGGCGGATACGCAGTATTTT.

This clonotype was seen more than once but under ten times. The rearrangement links TRBV27 to TRBJ2-2; D possibly corresponds to TRBD2 (6 bases). Germline values: CDR1 MNHEY, CDR2 SMNVEV (reference sequence). The ends were cut back, 5 bases at V and 7 bases at J, with 14 bases in the middle. The CDR3 extends over 14 amino acids. The CDR3 DNA reads as TGTGCCAGCAGTCGGGGGAGAGGGGTCGGGGAGCTGTTTTTT. As protein: CASSRGRGVGELFF.

As DNA, the CDR3 is TGTGCCAGCACCAAGCGGAGCCTCTCCTACAATGAGCAGTTCTTC. Protein: CASTKRSLSYNEQFF. The rearrangement joins TRBV7-2 to TRBJ2-1; D possibly corresponds to TRBD2 (5 bases). The length of the CDR3 is 15 residues. V was cut by 7 bases and J by 0 bases, with 13 bases left in between. Per the germline V gene, CDR1 is SGHTA and CDR2 is FQGNSA.

The table lists this clonotype with a few counts. This chain uses TRBV27 with TRBJ2-1; D is perhaps TRBD1 (6 bases). The CDR3 length is 16 residues. In germline, CDR1 is MNHEY, CDR2 SMNVEV (reference sequence). Trimming left V 6 bases short and J 9 bases short, with 24 bases between. This chain's CDR3 is CASSPLGAGPRGEQFF. As DNA, the CDR3 is TGTGCCAGCAGCCCTTTGGGGGCAGGGCCCCGGGGTGAGCAGTTCTTC.

This clonotype was seen at least ten times. The chain has TRBV6-2 or TRBV6-3 and TRBJ2-1; D gene ambiguous. The CDR3 is made up of 12 amino acids. V lost 0 bases and J 3 bases, leaving 0 bases between the germline ends. Germline V gene data show CDR1 as MNHEY and CDR2 as SVGEGT. In nucleotides, the CDR3 is TGTGCCAGCAGTTACTCCTACAATGAGCAGTTCTTC. It translates to CASSYSYNEQFF.

This clonotype came up many times. This chain joins TRBV7-9 and TRBJ2-7; D is possibly TRBD2 (5 bases). CDR3 length equals 14 residues. The germline V gene encodes CDR1 SEHNR and CDR2 FQNEAQ (reference sequence). Trimming removed 5 bases at V and 3 bases at J, with 14 bases between. CDR3 region: CASSALPRGYEQYF. The CDR3 coding sequence is TGTGCCAGCAGCGCCTTACCCCGGGGCTACGAGCAGTACTTC.

This clonotype was observed many times. The V gene is TRBV10-3, the J gene TRBJ2-3, with 9 positions matching TRBD1. Germline V CDR1 and CDR2: ENHRY, SYGVKD. V lost 5 bases and J lost 0; bases outside the gene matches: 12. CDR3 length equals 18 residues. The CDR3 spells CAISKRTGAQGSTDTQYF. CDR3 nucleotide sequence: TGTGCCATCAGTAAACGGACAGGGGCCCAGGGAAGCACAGATACGCAGTATTTT.

The CDR3 loop is CTAGARETQYF. The CDR3 bases are TGCACGGCGGGGGCGCGGGAGACCCAGTACTTC. This chain uses TRBV20-1 with TRBJ2-5; tentatively, D is TRBD2 (7 bases). The CDR3 consists of 11 residues. Germline V lookup: CDR1 DFQATT, CDR2 SNEGSKA (reference sequence).